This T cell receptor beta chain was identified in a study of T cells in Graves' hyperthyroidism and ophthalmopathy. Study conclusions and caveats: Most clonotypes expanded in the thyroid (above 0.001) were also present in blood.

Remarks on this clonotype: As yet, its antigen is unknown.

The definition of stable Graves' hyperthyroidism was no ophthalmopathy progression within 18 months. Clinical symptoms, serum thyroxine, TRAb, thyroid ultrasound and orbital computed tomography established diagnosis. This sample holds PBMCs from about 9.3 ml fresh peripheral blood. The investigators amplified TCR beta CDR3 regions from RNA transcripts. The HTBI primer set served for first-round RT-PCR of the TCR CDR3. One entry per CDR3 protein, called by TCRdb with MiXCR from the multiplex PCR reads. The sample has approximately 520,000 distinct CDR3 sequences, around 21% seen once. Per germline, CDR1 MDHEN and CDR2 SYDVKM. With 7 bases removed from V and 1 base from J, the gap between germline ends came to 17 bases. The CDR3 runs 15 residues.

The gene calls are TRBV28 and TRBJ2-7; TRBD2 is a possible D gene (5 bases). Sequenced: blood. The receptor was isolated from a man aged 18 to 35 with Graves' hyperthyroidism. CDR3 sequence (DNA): TGTGCCAGCAACTACCGGGGTATCGAGTCCTACGAGCAGTACTTC. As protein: CASNYRGIESYEQYF.